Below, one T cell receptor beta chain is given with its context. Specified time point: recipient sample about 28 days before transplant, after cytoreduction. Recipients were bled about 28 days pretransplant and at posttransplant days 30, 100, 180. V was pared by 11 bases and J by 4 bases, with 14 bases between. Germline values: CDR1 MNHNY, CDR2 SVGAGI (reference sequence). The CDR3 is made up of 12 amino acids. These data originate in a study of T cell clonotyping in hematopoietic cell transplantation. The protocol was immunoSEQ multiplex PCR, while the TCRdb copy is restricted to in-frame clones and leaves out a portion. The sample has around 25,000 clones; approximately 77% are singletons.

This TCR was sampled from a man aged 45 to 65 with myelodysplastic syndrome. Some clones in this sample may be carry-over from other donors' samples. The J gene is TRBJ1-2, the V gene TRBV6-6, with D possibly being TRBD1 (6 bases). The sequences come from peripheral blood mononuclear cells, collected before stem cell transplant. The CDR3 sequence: CARPDSLYGYTF. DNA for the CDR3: TGTGCCCGCCCGGACAGTCTCTATGGCTACACCTTC.